This TCR beta chain was identified during a study of metastatic and nonmetastatic thyroid tumors. This CDR3 has 14 amino acids. As processed by the authors: Clinicopathological groups differed in CDR3, with these differences serving to build a distant-metastasis classifier for papillary thyroid cancer. TCRdb called clones again from the PCR reads with MiXCR. The V and J calls, along with clone size, are taken from TCRdb and not from the paper's own processing. Of tens of thousands of clones in the sample, less than 20% were seen once. Patients were all untreated before their thyroid surgery. The sequence came from a female donor with papillary thyroid cancer or a benign thyroid nodule (not recorded which). Some clones in this sample may be carry-over from other donors' samples. The V and J genes are TRBV12-3 or TRBV12-4 and TRBJ2-2; a weak D match, TRBD1 (5 bases). Specimen: blood. Here the CDR3 DNA reads TGTTCCATCAGCTACAGGTCTAACACCGGGGAGCTGTTTTTT. This encodes CSISYRSNTGELFF.